This TCR beta chain was obtained from a study of T cell responses to AZD1222 COVID-19 vaccine. Looking at the study overall: Pooled samples include second doses given at about 4 or 12 weeks.

Overall study results and limits: In a largely white British group with more females than males, clonal diversity was possibly underestimated. Breadth and depth of Spike-specific TCRs rose after two AZD1222 doses. Every sample of the repertoires postdated the peak T cell response.

Repertoires were generated with immunoSEQ multiplex PCR, while TCRdb's copy carries only in-frame clones and drops some. The data hold about 120,000 clones, with about 90% observed a single time. Germline CDR1 is LGHDT and CDR2 is YNNKEL (reference sequence). This CDR3 spans 17 amino acids. V lost 5 bases to trimming and J lost 4 bases; unmatched junction nucleotides: 11. On this clone itself: Its cognate antigen is unknown.

The clonotype comes from an adult in good health. Sample: peripheral blood, taken on day 0 of AZD1222 vaccination. The chain is built from TRBV3-1 (or the pseudogene TRBV3-2) and TRBJ2-1; 10 nucleotides align to TRBD1. The CDR3 DNA is TGTGCCAGCAGCGGTCTTGGGGGGACAGGGGCGTACAATGAGCAGTTCTTC. Protein sequence: CASSGLGGTGAYNEQFF.